This TCR beta chain was sequenced for a study of blood T cells in healthy people across ages. In germline, CDR1 is SGHVS, CDR2 FQNEAQ. The CDR3 totals 15 residues. Study-level findings and limits: From one million sequenced T cells, diversity estimates were lower bounds. What prevented conclusive comparison of naive and antigen-experienced cells was that PBMCs were unsorted.

A sample-barcoded 5' primer and a J-beta primer mix were used in a second PCR of roughly 7 to 11 cycles. CDR3-containing paired-end reads numbered at least 2.5 million in each sample. TCRdb redid the calling of the 5' RACE reads with MiXCR, one entry per CDR3 protein. The sample lists some 1.5 million distinct CDR3 sequences; 35% to 45% were seen once. A single count supports this clonotype. Antigen specificity is unknown. The junction and the germline gene differ at one end; a read error may be behind it. This clonotype originated in a woman younger than 35 in good health. The sequencing input was blood. V usage is TRBV7-8 and J usage is TRBJ1-2; D possibly corresponds to TRBD1 (5 bases). DNA for the CDR3: TGTGCCTGCAGCAAGGGGCGGGCAATTAACTATGGCTACACCTTC. It translates to CACSKGRAINYGYTF.